This TCR beta chain came from a study of blood T cell repertoires in COVID-19. The wider study: The United States, Italy and Spain provided the acute and convalescent COVID-19 samples. Sources were T cells, B-cell-depleted T cells, or PBMCs; the material itself was cDNA or gDNA.

Enrolled during active infection, Seattle patients were then followed longitudinally. The CDR3 consists of 17 residues. Deletions cut 1 base from V and 0 bases from J, with 15 bases between. Germline V lookup: CDR1 SQVTM, CDR2 ANQGSEA. Per the original methods: The assay estimated nucleated cells by amplifying reference gene primers. Sequencing used immunoSEQ multiplex PCR; TCRdb keeps in-frame clones, though not all of them. Clonal size and the V and J genes are those of that table, whereas D and trimming came from the DNA. Of 300,000 to 350,000 clones in the sample, roughly 90% were seen once. This clone was recorded only once.

Sequencing used peripheral blood. The TCR originated in a woman in her thirties with COVID-19, enrolled during active disease. This chain uses TRBV29-1 with TRBJ1-4; tentative D call: TRBD1 (5 bases). CDR3 DNA: TGCAGCGTTGAAGGGTGCCAGGGTGGTCCAACTAATGAAAAACTGTTTTTT. Translation: CSVEGCQGGPTNEKLFF.